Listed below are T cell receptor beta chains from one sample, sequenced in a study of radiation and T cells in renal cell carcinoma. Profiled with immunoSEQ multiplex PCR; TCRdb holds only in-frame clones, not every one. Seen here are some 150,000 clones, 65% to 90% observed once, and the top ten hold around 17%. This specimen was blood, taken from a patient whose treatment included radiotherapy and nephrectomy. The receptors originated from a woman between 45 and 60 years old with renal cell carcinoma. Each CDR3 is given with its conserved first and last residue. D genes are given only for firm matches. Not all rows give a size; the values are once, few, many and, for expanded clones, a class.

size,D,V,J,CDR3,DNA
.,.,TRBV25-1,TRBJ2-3,CASSDLGARTDTQYF,TGTGCCAGCAGTGATCTAGGCGCCCGCACAGATACGCAGTATTTT
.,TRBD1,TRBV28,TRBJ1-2,CASSGRDSYSYRYTF,TGTGCCAGTTCCGGCCGGGACAGCTATTCCTATCGCTACACCTTC
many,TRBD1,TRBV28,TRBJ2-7,CASSLRGRWVVEQYF,TGTGCCAGCAGTCTCAGGGGGCGCTGGGTCGTCGAGCAGTACTTC
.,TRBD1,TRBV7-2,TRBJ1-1,CASSARQGLNTEAFF,TGTGCCAGCAGCGCCAGACAGGGTTTGAACACTGAAGCTTTCTTT
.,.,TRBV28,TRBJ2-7,CASSLGGPGVEQYF,TGTGCCAGCAGTTTAGGAGGTCCGGGGGTCGAGCAGTACTTC
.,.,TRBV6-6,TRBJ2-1,CASRVLHNEQFF,TGTGCCAGCAGAGTTCTCCACAATGAGCAGTTCTTC
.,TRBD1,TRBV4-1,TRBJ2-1,CASSQVWAGGSSYNEQFF,TGCGCCAGCAGCCAAGTCTGGGCAGGGGGTAGCTCCTACAATGAGCAGTTCTTC
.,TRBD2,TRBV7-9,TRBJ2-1,CASSLGGLAGHRGEQFF,TGTGCCAGCAGCTTAGGGGGACTAGCGGGCCATAGGGGAGAGCAGTTCTTC
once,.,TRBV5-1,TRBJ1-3,CASSVDSGDTFSGNTIYF,TGCGCCAGCAGCGTGGACAGTGGTGACACTTTCTCTGGAAACACCATATATTTT
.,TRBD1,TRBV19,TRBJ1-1,CASSLRDRMSEAFF,TGTGCCAGTAGTCTCCGGGACAGGATGTCCGAAGCTTTCTTT
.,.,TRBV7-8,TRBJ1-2,CASSSTTGPLWGYTF,TGTGCCAGCAGCTCTACGACAGGACCGTTATGGGGCTACACCTTC
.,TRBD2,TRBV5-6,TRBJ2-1,CASSFTSGGSYNEQFF,TGTGCCAGCAGCTTCACTAGCGGGGGCTCCTACAATGAGCAGTTCTTC
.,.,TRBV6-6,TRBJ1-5,CASSYVGNQPQHF,TGTGCCAGCAGTTACGTCGGGAATCAGCCCCAGCATTTT
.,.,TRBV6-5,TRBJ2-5,CASSSRDPRGGETQYF,TGTGCCAGCAGTTCCCGGGACCCCCGAGGTGGGGAGACCCAGTACTTC
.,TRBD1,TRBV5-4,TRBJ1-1,CASSSPGGQGMSTEAFF,TGTGCCAGCAGCTCCCCAGGGGGACAGGGGATGAGCACTGAAGCTTTCTTT
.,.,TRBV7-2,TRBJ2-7,CASSLVSGSSYEQYF,TGTGCCAGCAGCTTAGTATCCGGAAGCTCCTACGAGCAGTACTTC
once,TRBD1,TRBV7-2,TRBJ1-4,CASRQTGVTNEKLFF,TGTGCCAGCAGACAAACAGGGGTAACTAATGAAAAACTGTTTTTT
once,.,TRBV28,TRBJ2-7,CASSSPQGDSSYEQYF,TGTGCCAGCAGTTCCCCCCAGGGAGACAGCTCCTACGAGCAGTACTTC
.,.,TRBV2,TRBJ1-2,CASISDSGANGYTF,TGTGCCAGCATCTCTGACTCAGGGGCTAATGGCTACACCTTC
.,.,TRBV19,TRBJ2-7,CASSKLGARVHEQYF,TGTGCCAGTAGTAAGCTGGGGGCCAGGGTCCACGAGCAGTACTTC
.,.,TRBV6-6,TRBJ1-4,CASTSPTNEKLFF,TGTGCCAGCACCTCTCCAACTAATGAAAAACTGTTTTTT
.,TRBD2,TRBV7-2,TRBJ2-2,CASSLDASGGAGELFF,TGTGCCAGCAGCTTAGATGCTAGCGGGGGGGCCGGGGAGCTGTTTTTT
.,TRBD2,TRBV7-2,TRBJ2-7,CASSPPGGVGEQYF,TGTGCCAGCAGCCCCCCGGGAGGCGTTGGCGAGCAGTACTTC
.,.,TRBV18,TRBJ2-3,CASSPSGDGTDTQYF,TGTGCCAGCTCACCATCAGGGGACGGCACAGATACGCAGTATTTT
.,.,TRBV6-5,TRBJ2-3,CASSPRTPSDTQYF,TGTGCCAGCAGTCCACGGACTCCCTCGGATACGCAGTATTTT
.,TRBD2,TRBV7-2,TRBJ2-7,CASSYQSGATYEQYF,TGTGCCAGCAGCTACCAGAGCGGGGCAACCTACGAGCAGTACTTC
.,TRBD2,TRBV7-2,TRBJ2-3,CASSPNSGSFSDTQYF,TGTGCCAGCAGCCCGAATAGCGGGAGTTTCTCAGATACGCAGTATTTT
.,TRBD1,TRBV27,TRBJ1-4,CASSLRQGSEKLFF,TGTGCCAGCAGTCTAAGACAGGGGAGTGAAAAACTGTTTTTT
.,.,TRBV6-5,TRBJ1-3,CASSYQASSGNTIYF,TGTGCCAGCAGTTACCAGGCTTCCTCTGGAAACACCATATATTTT
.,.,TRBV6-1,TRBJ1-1,CASTAELSGFF,TGTGCCAGCACGGCCGAGCTTAGTGGTTTCTTT
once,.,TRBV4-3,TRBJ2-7,CASSQDNAYEQYF,TGCGCCAGCAGCCAAGATAACGCCTACGAGCAGTACTTC
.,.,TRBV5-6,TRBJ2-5,CASTRQDQETQYF,TGTGCCAGCACGAGACAGGACCAAGAGACCCAGTACTTC
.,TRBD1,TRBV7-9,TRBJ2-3,CASSLGTGGAEDTQYF,TGTGCCAGCAGCTTAGGGACAGGGGGCGCAGAGGATACGCAGTATTTT
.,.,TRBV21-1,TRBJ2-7,CASSKEGTDSYEQYF,TGTGCCAGCAGCAAAGAGGGGACCGATTCCTACGAGCAGTACTTC
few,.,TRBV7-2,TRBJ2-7,CASSLVASGAYEQYF,TGTGCCAGCAGCTTAGTGGCCTCCGGGGCCTACGAGCAGTACTTC
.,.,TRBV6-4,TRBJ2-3,CASSERGGSTDTQYF,TGTGCCAGCAGTGAAAGAGGGGGGAGCACAGATACGCAGTATTTT
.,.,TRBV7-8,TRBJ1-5,CASSSGAYSNQPQHF,TGTGCCAGCAGTTCAGGGGCTTATAGCAATCAGCCCCAGCATTTT
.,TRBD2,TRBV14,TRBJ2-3,CASSPLAGGPPDTQYF,TGTGCCAGCAGCCCTCTAGCGGGAGGGCCCCCAGATACGCAGTATTTT
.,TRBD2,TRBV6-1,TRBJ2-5,CASSTAGVTETQYF,TGTGCCAGCAGTACCGCGGGGGTAACGGAGACCCAGTACTTC
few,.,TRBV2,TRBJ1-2,CASSEGGAYGYTF,TGTGCCAGCAGTGAAGGGGGTGCCTATGGCTACACCTTC
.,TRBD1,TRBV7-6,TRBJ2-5,CASSLDREETQYF,TGTGCCAGCAGCCTCGACAGGGAAGAGACCCAGTACTTC
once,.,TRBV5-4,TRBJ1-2,CASSLGTVSGYTF,TGTGCCAGCAGCTTGGGGACAGTTAGTGGCTACACCTTC
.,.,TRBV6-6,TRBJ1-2,CASRKLGPNYGYTF,TGTGCCAGCAGGAAATTGGGCCCCAACTATGGCTACACCTTC
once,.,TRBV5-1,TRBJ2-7,CASSLGRPGSEQYF,TGCGCCAGCAGCTTGGGGCGGCCGGGGTCTGAGCAGTACTTC
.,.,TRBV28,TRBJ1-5,CASSGGGYSNQPQHF,TGTGCCAGCAGTGGGGGGGGTTATAGCAATCAGCCCCAGCATTTT
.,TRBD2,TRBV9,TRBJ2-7,CASSQSTGTSTSYEQYF,TGTGCCAGCAGTCAAAGCACCGGGACTAGCACTTCCTACGAGCAGTACTTC
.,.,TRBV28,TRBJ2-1,CASTQGGAGTEHEQFF,TGTGCCAGCACCCAGGGGGGGGCGGGCACCGAGCATGAGCAGTTCTTC
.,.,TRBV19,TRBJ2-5,CASSVILGQETQYF,TGTGCCAGTAGTGTAATTTTGGGGCAAGAGACCCAGTACTTC
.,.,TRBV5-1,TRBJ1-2,CASSSTGENGYTF,TGCGCCAGCAGCAGCACCGGGGAAAACGGCTACACCTTC
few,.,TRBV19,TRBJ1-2,CASSISLMYEDYGYTF,TGTGCCAGTAGTATCAGTTTAATGTACGAAGACTATGGCTACACCTTC
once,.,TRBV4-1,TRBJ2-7,CASSASSYEQYF,TGCGCCAGCAGCGCGAGCTCCTACGAGCAGTACTTC
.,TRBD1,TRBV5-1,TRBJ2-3,CASSPQGETRYF,TGCGCCAGCAGCCCACAGGGGGAGACGCGGTATTTT
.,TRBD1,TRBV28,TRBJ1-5,CASSPRGQGRGQPQHF,TGTGCCAGCAGTCCAAGAGGACAGGGAAGGGGTCAGCCCCAGCATTTT
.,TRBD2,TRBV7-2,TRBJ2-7,CASSQLAGSYEQYF,TGTGCCAGCAGCCAACTAGCGGGGAGCTACGAGCAGTACTTC